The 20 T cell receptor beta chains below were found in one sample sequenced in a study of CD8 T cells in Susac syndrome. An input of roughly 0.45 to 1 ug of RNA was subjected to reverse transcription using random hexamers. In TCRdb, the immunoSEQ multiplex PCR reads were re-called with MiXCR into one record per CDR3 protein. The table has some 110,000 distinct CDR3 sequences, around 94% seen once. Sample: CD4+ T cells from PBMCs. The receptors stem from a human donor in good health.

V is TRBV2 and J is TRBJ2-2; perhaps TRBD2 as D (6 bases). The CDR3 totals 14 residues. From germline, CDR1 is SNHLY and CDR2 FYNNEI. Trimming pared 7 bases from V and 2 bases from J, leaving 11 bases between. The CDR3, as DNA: TGTGCCAGCACTATGACTAGAAACACCGGGGAGCTGTTTTTT. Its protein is CASTMTRNTGELFF.

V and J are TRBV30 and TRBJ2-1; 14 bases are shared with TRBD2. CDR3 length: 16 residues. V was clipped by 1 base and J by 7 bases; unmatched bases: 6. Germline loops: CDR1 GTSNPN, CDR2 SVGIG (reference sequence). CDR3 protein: CAWSDHGLAGGNEQFF. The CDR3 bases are TGTGCCTGGAGTGATCACGGACTAGCGGGAGGTAATGAGCAGTTCTTC.

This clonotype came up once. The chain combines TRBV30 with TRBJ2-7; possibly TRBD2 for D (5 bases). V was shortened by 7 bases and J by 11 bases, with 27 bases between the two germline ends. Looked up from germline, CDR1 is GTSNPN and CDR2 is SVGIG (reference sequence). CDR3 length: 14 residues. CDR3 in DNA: TGTGCCTCTCGAGTTTCGGGGTCTTACGAGCACAAGTACTTC. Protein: CASRVSGSYEHKYF.

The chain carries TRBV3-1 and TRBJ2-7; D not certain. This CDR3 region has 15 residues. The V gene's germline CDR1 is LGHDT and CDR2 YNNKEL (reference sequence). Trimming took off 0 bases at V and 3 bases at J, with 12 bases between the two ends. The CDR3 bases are TGTGCCAGCAGCCAAGACCCCAGGTTTTTCTACGAGCAGTACTTC. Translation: CASSQDPRFFYEQYF.

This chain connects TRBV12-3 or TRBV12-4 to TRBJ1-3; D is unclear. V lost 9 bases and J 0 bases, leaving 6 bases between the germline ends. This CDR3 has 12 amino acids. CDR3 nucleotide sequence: TGTGCCAGTAGCTTCTCTGGAAACACCATATATTTT. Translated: CASSFSGNTIYF.

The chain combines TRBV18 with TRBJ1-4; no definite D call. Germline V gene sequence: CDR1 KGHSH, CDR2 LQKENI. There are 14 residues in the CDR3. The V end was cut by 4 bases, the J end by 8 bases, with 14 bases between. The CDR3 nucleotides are TGTGCCAGCTCACAGAACGGAGGGAACGAAAAACTGTTTTTT. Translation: CASSQNGGNEKLFF.

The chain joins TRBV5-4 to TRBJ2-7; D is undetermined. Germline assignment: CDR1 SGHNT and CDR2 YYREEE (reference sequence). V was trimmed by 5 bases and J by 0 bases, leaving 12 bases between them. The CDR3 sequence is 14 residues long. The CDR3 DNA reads TGTGCCAGCAGAATGACACCCGCCTCCTACGAGCAGTACTTC. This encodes CASRMTPASYEQYF.

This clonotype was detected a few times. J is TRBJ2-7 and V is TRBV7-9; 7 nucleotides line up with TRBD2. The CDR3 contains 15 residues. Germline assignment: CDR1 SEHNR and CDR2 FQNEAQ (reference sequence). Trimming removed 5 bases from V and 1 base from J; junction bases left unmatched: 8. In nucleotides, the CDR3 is TGTGCCAGCAGCCCCACGGGTAGCGGGTCCTACGAGCAGTACTTC. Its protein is CASSPTGSGSYEQYF.

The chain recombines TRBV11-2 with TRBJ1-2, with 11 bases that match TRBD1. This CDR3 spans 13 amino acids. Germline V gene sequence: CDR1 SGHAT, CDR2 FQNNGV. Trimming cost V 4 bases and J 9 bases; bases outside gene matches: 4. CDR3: CASSSGQGASYTF. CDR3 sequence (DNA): TGTGCCAGCAGCTCAGGACAGGGGGCGAGCTACACCTTC.

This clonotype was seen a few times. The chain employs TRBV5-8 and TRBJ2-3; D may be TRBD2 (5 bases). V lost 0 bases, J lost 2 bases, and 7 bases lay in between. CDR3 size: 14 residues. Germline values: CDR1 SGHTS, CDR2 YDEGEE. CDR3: CASSLAGNTDTQYF. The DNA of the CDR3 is TGTGCCAGCAGCTTGGCCGGGAACACAGATACGCAGTATTTT. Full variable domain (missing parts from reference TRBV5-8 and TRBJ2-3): EAGVTQSPTHLIKTRGQQATLRCSPISGHTSVYWYQQALGLGLQFLLWYDEGEERNRGNFPPRFSGRQFPNYSSELNVNALELEDSALYLCASSLAGNTDTQYFGPGTRLTVL.

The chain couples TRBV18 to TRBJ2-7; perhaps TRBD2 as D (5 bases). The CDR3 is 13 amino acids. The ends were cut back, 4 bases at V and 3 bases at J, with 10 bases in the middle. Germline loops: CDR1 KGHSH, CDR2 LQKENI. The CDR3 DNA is TGTGCCAGCTCACGCGGGCTAAACTACGAGCAGTACTTC. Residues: CASSRGLNYEQYF.

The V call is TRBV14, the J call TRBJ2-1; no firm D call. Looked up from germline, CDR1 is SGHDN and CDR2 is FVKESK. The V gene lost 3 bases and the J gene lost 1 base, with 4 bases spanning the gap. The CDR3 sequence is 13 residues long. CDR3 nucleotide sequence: TGTGCCAGCAGCCACCAGTCCTACAATGAGCAGTTCTTC. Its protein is CASSHQSYNEQFF.

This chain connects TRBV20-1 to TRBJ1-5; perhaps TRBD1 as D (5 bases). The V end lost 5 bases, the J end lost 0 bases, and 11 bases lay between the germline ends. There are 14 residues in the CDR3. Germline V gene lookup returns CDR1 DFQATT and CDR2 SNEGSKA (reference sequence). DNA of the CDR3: TGCAGTGCTGGGACGGCTTATAGCAATCAGCCCCAGCATTTT. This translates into CSAGTAYSNQPQHF.

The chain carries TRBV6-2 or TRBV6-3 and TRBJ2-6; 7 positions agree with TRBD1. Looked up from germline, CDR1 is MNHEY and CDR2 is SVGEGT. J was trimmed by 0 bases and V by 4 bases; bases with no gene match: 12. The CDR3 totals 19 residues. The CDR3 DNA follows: TGTGCCAGCAGTTCTCCGGGACAGCGGCTAATCTCTGGGGCCAACGTCCTGACTTTC. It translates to CASSSPGQRLISGANVLTF.

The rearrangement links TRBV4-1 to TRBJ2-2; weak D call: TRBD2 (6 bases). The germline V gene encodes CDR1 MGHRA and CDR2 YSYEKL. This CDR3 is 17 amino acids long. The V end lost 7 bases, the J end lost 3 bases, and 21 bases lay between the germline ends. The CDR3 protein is CASTIGAQGGDTGELFF. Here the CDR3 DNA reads TGCGCCAGCACCATAGGGGCCCAAGGAGGGGACACCGGGGAGCTGTTTTTT.

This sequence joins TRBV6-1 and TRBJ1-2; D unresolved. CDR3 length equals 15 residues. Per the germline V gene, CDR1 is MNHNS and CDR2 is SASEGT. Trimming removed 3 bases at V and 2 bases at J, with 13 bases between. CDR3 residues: CASSDRIGYNYGYTF. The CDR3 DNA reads TGTGCCAGCAGTGACAGGATCGGGTACAACTATGGCTACACCTTC.

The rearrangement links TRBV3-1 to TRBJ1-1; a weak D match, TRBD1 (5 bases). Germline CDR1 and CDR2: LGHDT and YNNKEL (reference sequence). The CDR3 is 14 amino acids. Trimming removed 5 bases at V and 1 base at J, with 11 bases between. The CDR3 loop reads CASSKQEANTEAFF. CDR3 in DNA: TGTGCCAGCAGCAAACAGGAGGCGAACACTGAAGCTTTCTTT.

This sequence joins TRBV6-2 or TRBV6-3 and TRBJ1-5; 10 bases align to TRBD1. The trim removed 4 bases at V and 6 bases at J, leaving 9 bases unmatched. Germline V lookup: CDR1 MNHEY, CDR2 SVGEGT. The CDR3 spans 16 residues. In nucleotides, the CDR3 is TGTGCCAGCAGTTCGAAACGCCGGACAGGGGGTCAGCCCCAGCATTTT. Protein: CASSSKRRTGGQPQHF.

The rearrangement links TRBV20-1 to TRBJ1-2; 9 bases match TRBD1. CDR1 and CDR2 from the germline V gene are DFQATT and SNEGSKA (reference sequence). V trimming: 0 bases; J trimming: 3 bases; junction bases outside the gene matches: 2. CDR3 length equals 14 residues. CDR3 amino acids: CSAREDRGHYGYTF. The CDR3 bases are TGCAGTGCTAGAGAGGACAGGGGACACTATGGCTACACCTTC.

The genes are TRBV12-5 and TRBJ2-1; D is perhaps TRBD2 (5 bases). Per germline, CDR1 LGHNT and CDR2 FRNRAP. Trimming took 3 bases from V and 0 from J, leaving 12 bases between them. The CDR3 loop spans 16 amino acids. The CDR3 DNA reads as TGTGCTAGTGGTTTCTCGACTACCCACTCCTACAATGAGCAGTTCTTC. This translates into CASGFSTTHSYNEQFF.